This TCR beta chain was identified during a study of Ad26.COV2.S vaccination and SARS-CoV-2 variants. The study, taken as a whole, reports: Substantial response breadth was reportedly seen for spike-specific CD8+ and CD4+ T cells after vaccination.

Remarks on this clone: The antigen remains undetermined.

The CDR3 runs to 14 residues. V was cut by 4 bases and J by 4 bases, with 13 bases left in between. Germline CDR1 SGDLS, CDR2 YYNGEE. Libraries were prepared by immunoSEQ multiplex PCR; TCRdb keeps only in-frame clonotypes and omits some of them. The sample includes around 400,000 clones, around nine tenths of them seen just once. The treatment was: around 19 received Ad26.COV2.S at low or high dose, single or two shots; about 5 received placebo; per-sample allocation not given. All samples were drawn on day 63, counting from the first vaccine or placebo injection. The chain is built from TRBV9 and TRBJ2-3; maybe TRBD2 (5 bases). The receptor was isolated from a person aged 18-65 years who received the Ad26.COV2.S COVID-19 vaccine or a placebo. The material was peripheral blood, obtained in a trial of Ad26.COV2.S vaccine versus placebo. The CDR3 sequence is CASSTRWGADTQYF. The CDR3 coding sequence is TGTGCCAGCAGCACCCGCTGGGGAGCAGATACGCAGTATTTT.